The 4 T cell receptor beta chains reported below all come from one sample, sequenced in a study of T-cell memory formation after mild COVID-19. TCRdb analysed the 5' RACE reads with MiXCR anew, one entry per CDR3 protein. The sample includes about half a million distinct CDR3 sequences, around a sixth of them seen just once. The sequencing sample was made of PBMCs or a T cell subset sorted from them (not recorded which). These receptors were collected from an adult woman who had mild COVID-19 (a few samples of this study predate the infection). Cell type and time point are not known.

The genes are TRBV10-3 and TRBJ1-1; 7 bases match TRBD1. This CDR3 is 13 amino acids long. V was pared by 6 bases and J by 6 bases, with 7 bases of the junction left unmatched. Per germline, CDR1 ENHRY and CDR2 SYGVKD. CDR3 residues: CAIRGPGGAEAFF. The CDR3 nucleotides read TGTGCCATCAGAGGTCCAGGGGGGGCTGAAGCTTTCTTT.

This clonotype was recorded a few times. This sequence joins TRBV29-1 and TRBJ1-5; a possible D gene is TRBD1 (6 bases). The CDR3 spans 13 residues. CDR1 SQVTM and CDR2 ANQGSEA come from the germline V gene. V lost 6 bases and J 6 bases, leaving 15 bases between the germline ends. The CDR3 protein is CSVARDNGQPQHF. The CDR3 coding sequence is TGCAGCGTAGCCCGGGACAATGGTCAGCCCCAGCATTTT.

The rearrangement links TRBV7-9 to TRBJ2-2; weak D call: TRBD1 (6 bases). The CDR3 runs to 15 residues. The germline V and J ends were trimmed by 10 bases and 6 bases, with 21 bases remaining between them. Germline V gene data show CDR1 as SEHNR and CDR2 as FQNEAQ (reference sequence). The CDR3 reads CATKRTVRSSGELFF. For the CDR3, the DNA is TGTGCCACGAAACGGACAGTAAGGTCTTCCGGGGAGCTGTTTTTT. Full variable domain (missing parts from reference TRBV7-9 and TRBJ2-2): DTGVSQNPRHKITKRGQNVTFRCDPISEHNRLYWYRQTLGQGPEFLTYFQNEAQLEKSRLLSDRFSAERPKGSFSTLEIQRTEQGDSAMYLCATKRTVRSSGELFFGEGSRLTVL.

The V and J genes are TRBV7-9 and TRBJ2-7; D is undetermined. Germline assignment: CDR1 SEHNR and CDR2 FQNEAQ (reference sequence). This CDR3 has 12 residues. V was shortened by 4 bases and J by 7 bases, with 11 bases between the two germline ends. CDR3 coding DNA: TGTGCCAGCAGCTCGCAGACGGTGGAGCAGTACTTC. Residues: CASSSQTVEQYF. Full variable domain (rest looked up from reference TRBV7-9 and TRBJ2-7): DTGVSQNPRHKITKRGQNVTFRCDPISEHNRLYWYRQTLGQGPEFLTYFQNEAQLEKSRLLSDRFSAERPKGSFSTLEIQRTEQGDSAMYLCASSSQTVEQYFGPGTRLTVT.